These 9 T cell receptor beta chains were sequenced from one sample in a study of CD8 T cells in ankylosing spondylitis. One entry per CDR3 protein results from TCRdb running MiXCR on the 5' RACE reads. The sample lists roughly 100,000 distinct CDR3 sequences; almost 8.5% were seen once. Sequencing used blood, either unsorted or a sorted T cell fraction (not recorded which). The origin of the receptors is a male donor with ankylosing spondylitis or in good health (not recorded which).

This clonotype showed up many times. This chain links TRBV12-5 with TRBJ2-1, with TRBD2 identical over 9 bases. Germline CDR1 is LGHNT and CDR2 is FRNRAP. V shed 3 bases, J shed 7 bases, and the junction held 10 bases outside the gene matches. CDR3 length: 16 residues. The CDR3 nucleotides read TGTGCTAGTGGTTTCGCCGGGACTAGCCCAATAAATGAGCAGTTCTTC. Its translation: CASGFAGTSPINEQFF.

This clonotype was observed at least ten times. CDR3 coding DNA: TGTGCCAGCAGCTTAGTCGCATGGACTAGCGCGAGGACCCAGTACTTC. It encodes CASSLVAWTSARTQYF. The chain has TRBV7-2 and TRBJ2-5; TRBD2 matches 9 bases. CDR1 and CDR2 from the germline V gene are SGHTA and FQGNSA. V was clipped by 1 base and J by 7 bases; unmatched bases: 10. The CDR3 is 16 amino acids.

J is TRBJ1-2 and V is TRBV20-1, with no clear D. There are 14 residues in the CDR3. In germline, CDR1 is DFQATT, CDR2 SNEGSKA (reference sequence). V lost 0 bases and J 8 bases, leaving 16 bases between the germline ends. This CDR3 is CSARDPAPIGGYTF. The CDR3 nucleotides read TGCAGTGCTAGAGATCCAGCCCCCATCGGAGGCTACACCTTC.

This clonotype was seen at least ten times. The genes are TRBV10-3 and TRBJ2-1, with 8 bases matching TRBD2. The CDR3 extends over 14 amino acids. After removal of 6 bases from V and 7 bases from J, the junction contained 8 bases not matched to a gene. Per germline, CDR1 ENHRY and CDR2 SYGVKD. CDR3 DNA: TGTGCCATCAGCCGGGAACTAGCGGCAAATGAGCAGTTCTTC. It encodes CAISRELAANEQFF.

This clonotype was detected ten times or more. The chain recombines TRBV12-3 or TRBV12-4 with TRBJ1-2; D possibly corresponds to TRBD1 (5 bases). V lost 7 bases and J 4 bases, leaving 13 bases between the germline ends. This CDR3 region has 13 residues. The CDR3 nucleotides are TGTGCCAGCACCCCCTACAGGTCCTATGGCTACACCTTC. It is translated as CASTPYRSYGYTF.

This clonotype came up many times. The chain carries TRBV18 and TRBJ2-3; tentative D call: TRBD2 (6 bases). The CDR3 is 14 amino acids. Germline V gene sequence: CDR1 KGHSH, CDR2 LQKENI. Trimming took 8 bases from V and 0 from J, leaving 12 bases between them. CDR3 amino acids: CASTGSLSTDTQYF. The CDR3 DNA reads TGTGCCAGCACCGGGAGTCTGAGCACAGATACGCAGTATTTT.

This clonotype appeared many times. The chain recombines TRBV2 with TRBJ2-3; 13 bases fit TRBD2. The germline V gene encodes CDR1 SNHLY and CDR2 FYNNEI. Trimming at V came to 7 bases and at J to 6 bases, leaving 13 bases not matched to a gene. The CDR3 extends over 17 amino acids. CDR3 residues: CASNPFPTSGGSDTQYF. CDR3 sequence (DNA): TGTGCCAGCAATCCCTTCCCGACTAGCGGGGGGTCCGATACGCAGTATTTT.

In this sample, this clonotype turned up a few times. Given a much more abundant clone one base away, this may be a read error. The V and J genes are TRBV10-3 and TRBJ2-2; TRBD2 is a possible D gene (5 bases). CDR1 ENHRY and CDR2 SYGVKD come from the germline V gene. This CDR3 comprises 12 residues. The CDR3 sequence: CAISDPTGEPFF. The CDR3 nucleotides are TGTGCCATCAGTGACCCCACCGGGGAGCCGTTTTTT.

This clonotype was seen ten or more times. The rearrangement uses TRBV12-3 or TRBV12-4 and TRBJ1-1; tentatively, D is TRBD1 (5 bases). Trimming cost V 6 bases and J 5 bases, with 13 bases left between them. The CDR3 spans 13 residues. As DNA, the CDR3 is TGTGCCAGCAGGCGGACACCTAAGACTGAAGCTTTCTTT. Its protein product is CASRRTPKTEAFF.